The 23 T cell receptor beta chains reported below all come from one sample, sequenced in a study of beta chain features in type 1 diabetes. Expressed TCRB transcripts were sequenced, since all the RNA that had been isolated was reverse transcribed. The repertoire was sequenced with immunoSEQ multiplex PCR; TCRdb's copy has only in-frame clones and lacks some. Of about 290,000 clones in the sample, about 7.8% were seen once. Sequencing input: central memory CD4+ T cells from blood. The source is a woman between 18 and 29 years old in good health.

The rearrangement joins TRBV5-4 to TRBJ2-2; D is unclear. Per germline, CDR1 SGHNT and CDR2 YYREEE (reference sequence). V lost 0 bases and J lost 3, with 9 bases in between. This CDR3 region has 15 residues. The CDR3: CASSLAGSDTGELFF. The CDR3 region has the DNA TGTGCCAGCAGCTTGGCGGGTAGTGACACCGGGGAGCTGTTTTTT.

As DNA, the CDR3 is TGTGCCAGCAGTGAAGTAGGCAGACTAGCCAAAAACATTCAGTACTTC. As protein: CASSEVGRLAKNIQYF. The chain joins TRBV2 to TRBJ2-4; no clear D. The germline V gene encodes CDR1 SNHLY and CDR2 FYNNEI. Deletions cut 1 base from V and 0 bases from J, with 10 bases between. CDR3 length: 16 amino acids.

The chain employs TRBV6-6 and TRBJ1-2; D is undetermined. The CDR3 runs 13 residues. V lost 5 bases, J lost 4 bases, and 11 bases lay in between. CDR1 and CDR2 (germline): MNHNY, SVGAGI (reference sequence). The CDR3 DNA follows: TGTGCCAGCAGTCCAGACGGTATCTATGGCTACACCTTC. Translated: CASSPDGIYGYTF.

The chain uses TRBV7-6 and TRBJ2-3; D might be TRBD1 (8 bases). The length of the CDR3 is 15 residues. Germline V gene data show CDR1 as SGHVS and CDR2 as FNYEAQ. V was cut by 5 bases and J by 3 bases, with 15 bases left in between. The DNA for the CDR3 is TGTGCCAGCAGCGCACAGGGGGGGCTTACAGATACGCAGTATTTT. This gives the protein CASSAQGGLTDTQYF.

The rearrangement links TRBV5-1 to TRBJ2-5, with unresolved D. CDR1 SGHRS and CDR2 YFSETQ come from the germline V gene. With 3 bases removed from V and 4 bases from J, the gap between germline ends came to 13 bases. The CDR3 is 14 residues long. CDR3 in DNA: TGCGCCAGCAGCTCGACTGCCCGTTCAGAGACCCAGTACTTC. This codes for CASSSTARSETQYF. The full variable domain, in which reference TRBV5-1 and TRBJ2-5 provide the parts outside the CDR3, is KAGVTQTPRYLIKTRGQQVTLSCSPISGHRSVSWYQQTPGQGLQFLFEYFSETQRNKGNFPGRFSGRQFSNSRSEMNVSTLELGDSALYLCASSSTARSETQYFGPGTRLLVL.

Only a few counts were recorded for this clone. This chain joins TRBV18 and TRBJ2-2; D is unclear. Trimming stripped 3 bases from V and 10 bases from J, with 6 bases between. The CDR3 runs 11 residues. CDR1 and CDR2 from the germline V gene are KGHSH and LQKENI. CDR3 nucleotides: TGTGCCAGCTCACCTCAACAGGAGCTGTTTTTT. The encoded protein is CASSPQQELFF.

This clone was recorded at least ten times. The chain uses TRBV28 and TRBJ1-1, with 7 positions matching TRBD1. The CDR3 runs 14 residues. The V and J ends lost 5 bases and 3 bases, in that order; junction bases with no gene match: 6. Per the germline V gene, CDR1 is MDHEN and CDR2 is SYDVKM. CDR3 sequence (DNA): TGTGCCAGCAGTCTAGGGGGCTCGGACACTGAAGCTTTCTTT. The encoded protein is CASSLGGSDTEAFF. Together with reference TRBV28 and TRBJ1-1, the CDR3 gives the full variable domain: DVKVTQSSRYLVKRTGEKVFLECVQDMDHENMFWYRQDPGLGLRLIYFSYDVKMKEKGDIPEGYSVSREKKERFSLILESASTNQTSMYLCASSLGGSDTEAFFGQGTRLTVV.

On this clone itself: Other DNA sequences in the sample encode the same CDR3. The chain couples TRBV4-2 to TRBJ1-1; no firm D call. CDR3 length equals 14 residues. Trimming cost V 0 bases and J 0 bases, with 5 bases left between them. CDR1 is LGHNA, CDR2 YNFKEQ, per germline. Here the CDR3 reads CASSQDLLNTEAFF. The CDR3, as DNA: TGTGCCAGCAGCCAAGATCTCCTGAACACTGAAGCTTTCTTT.

This clone was counted many times. This rearrangement joins TRBV11-2 to TRBJ2-3; D possibly corresponds to TRBD1 (6 bases). Germline V CDR1 and CDR2: SGHAT, FQNNGV. The CDR3 consists of 18 residues. With 0 bases removed from V and 1 base from J, the gap between germline ends came to 17 bases. The DNA of the CDR3 is TGTGCCAGCAGCTTAGAGGGGGCCGGGGTTTGGGGCACAGATACGCAGTATTTT. Residues: CASSLEGAGVWGTDTQYF.

This clone was detected only once. V gene TRBV7-2 combines with J gene TRBJ2-1; 9 bases map to TRBD1. The CDR3 contains 14 residues. The ends lost 5 bases at V and 6 bases at J; junction bases unmatched: 5. Germline V gene sequence: CDR1 SGHTA, CDR2 FQGNSA. The DNA for the CDR3 is TGTGCCAGCAGCCCCGGGACAGGGACCAATGAGCAGTTCTTC. This sequence encodes CASSPGTGTNEQFF.

This clone occurred many times. The rearrangement joins TRBV5-1 to TRBJ1-2; TRBD1 agrees at 7 bases. This CDR3 is 17 amino acids long. Trimming cost V 2 bases and J 4 bases; bases outside gene matches: 14. Germline V gives CDR1 SGHRS, CDR2 YFSETQ. CDR3 loop: CASSFGVTGGQTYGYTF. Written as DNA, the CDR3 is TGCGCCAGCAGCTTTGGAGTTACTGGGGGACAGACCTATGGCTACACCTTC.

The CDR3, as DNA: TGTGCCAGCAGTTTACGGCAGACCTACGAGCAGTACGTC. Protein: CASSLRQTYEQYV. This chain links TRBV28 with TRBJ2-7; D call uncertain. This CDR3 is 13 amino acids long. The V end was cut by 2 bases, the J end by 2 bases, with 7 bases between. CDR1 and CDR2 from the germline V gene are MDHEN and SYDVKM.

This chain links TRBV14 with TRBJ2-2, with D maybe TRBD2 (7 bases). The CDR3 covers 15 residues. Germline lookup yields CDR1 SGHDN and CDR2 FVKESK. Trimming took 2 bases from V and 6 from J, leaving 13 bases between them. CDR3 in amino acids: CASSQTGGGPGELFF. The CDR3 coding sequence is TGTGCCAGCAGCCAAACGGGGGGCGGACCCGGGGAGCTGTTTTTT.

This clone was counted ten times or more. The CDR3 sequence: CASSKGQGAVTDTQYF. CDR3 bases: TGTGCCAGCAGCAAAGGACAGGGGGCAGTCACAGATACGCAGTATTTT. The V gene is TRBV11-3, the J gene TRBJ2-3, with 11 bases fitting TRBD1. CDR1 and CDR2 from the germline V gene are SGHNT and YENEEA. After removal of 5 bases from V and 2 bases from J, the junction contained 6 bases not matched to a gene. The CDR3 spans 16 residues.

The rearrangement links TRBV6-1 to TRBJ2-2; D unresolved. This CDR3 is built from 14 residues. Germline-derived CDR1 and CDR2 are MNHNS and SASEGT. V was cut by 1 base and J by 5 bases, with 8 bases left in between. The CDR3 DNA follows: TGTGCCAGCAGTGAAGACAGAGAAACCGGGGAGCTGTTTTTT. Its translation: CASSEDRETGELFF.

V is TRBV4-2 and J is TRBJ1-1; D remains unclear. V was clipped by 8 bases and J by 6 bases, with 19 bases between them. Per the germline V gene, CDR1 is LGHNA and CDR2 is YNFKEQ. This CDR3 has 14 residues. CDR3 amino acids: CASLLGLGLAEAFF. DNA of the CDR3: TGTGCCAGCTTGCTAGGATTAGGGTTAGCTGAAGCTTTCTTT.

This clone showed up just a few times. This chain joins TRBV19 and TRBJ1-2, with D uncertain. Germline V gene lookup returns CDR1 LNHDA and CDR2 SQIVND (reference sequence). V dropped 3 bases and J dropped 5 bases, with 10 bases sitting between them. This CDR3 contains 13 residues. The CDR3 is CASSIDRKYGYTF. The CDR3 DNA sequence: TGTGCCAGTAGTATCGACCGAAAGTATGGCTACACCTTC.

This chain joins TRBV6-5 and TRBJ2-1; the match to TRBD2 covers 8 bases. The CDR3 is 15 residues long. Germline V CDR1 and CDR2: MNHEY, SVGAGI. Unmatched junction bases numbered 6, after V lost 8 bases and J lost 0 bases. As DNA, the CDR3 is TGTGCCAGCTCACTAGCGGCGACCTCCTACAATGAGCAGTTCTTC. Amino acid sequence: CASSLAATSYNEQFF.

This clone was detected many times. The chain employs TRBV9 and TRBJ2-3; TRBD2 matches at 9 bases. The ends lost 1 base at V and 2 bases at J; junction bases unmatched: 5. This CDR3 contains 16 residues. The germline gives CDR1 SGDLS, CDR2 YYNGEE. CDR3 sequence (DNA): TGTGCCAGCAGCGTACCCAGCGGGAGGACCACAGATACGCAGTATTTT. Its protein is CASSVPSGRTTDTQYF. Full variable domain (remainder filled in from reference TRBV9 and TRBJ2-3): DSGVTQTPKHLITATGQRVTLRCSPRSGDLSVYWYQQSLDQGLQFLIQYYNGEERAKGNILERFSAQQFPDLHSELNLSSLELGDSALYFCASSVPSGRTTDTQYFGPGTRLTVL.

This clone has a handful of counts. This chain connects TRBV7-2 to TRBJ2-3; no firm D call. Trimming took off 5 bases at V and 6 bases at J, with 9 bases between the two ends. This CDR3 comprises 12 residues. Germline V gives CDR1 SGHTA, CDR2 FQGNSA. In DNA form, the CDR3 reads TGTGCCAGCAGCCCAATGTACGATACGCAGTATTTT. It translates to CASSPMYDTQYF.

V is TRBV18 and J is TRBJ2-7; the match to TRBD2 covers 7 bases. The CDR3 is 13 amino acids. V gave up 4 bases and J gave up 3 bases; unmatched junction bases: 3. Germline CDR1 and CDR2: KGHSH and LQKENI. Written as DNA, the CDR3 is TGTGCCAGCTCACTTGGACTAGACTACGAGCAGTACTTC. Protein: CASSLGLDYEQYF.

The table lists this clone with a few counts. The chain carries TRBV15 and TRBJ1-1, with 7 positions matching TRBD1. This CDR3 has 16 amino acids. Germline V lookup: CDR1 LNHNV, CDR2 YYDKDF (reference sequence). With V trimmed by 1 base and J by 7 bases, 12 bases remained unmatched. The CDR3 region has the DNA TGTGCCACCAGCAGAGGAAAGGGCCAGGGGGAGATTGAAGCTTTCTTT. Translation: CATSRGKGQGEIEAFF.

V is TRBV5-5 and J is TRBJ2-5; maybe TRBD2 (5 bases). Germline CDR1 is SGHKS and CDR2 is YYEKEE (reference sequence). Deletions cut 4 bases from V and 1 base from J, with 8 bases between. The CDR3 has 13 residues. The CDR3 DNA sequence: TGTGCCAGCAGCCGGGATCGCCAAGAGACCCAGTACTTC. Translation gives CASSRDRQETQYF.